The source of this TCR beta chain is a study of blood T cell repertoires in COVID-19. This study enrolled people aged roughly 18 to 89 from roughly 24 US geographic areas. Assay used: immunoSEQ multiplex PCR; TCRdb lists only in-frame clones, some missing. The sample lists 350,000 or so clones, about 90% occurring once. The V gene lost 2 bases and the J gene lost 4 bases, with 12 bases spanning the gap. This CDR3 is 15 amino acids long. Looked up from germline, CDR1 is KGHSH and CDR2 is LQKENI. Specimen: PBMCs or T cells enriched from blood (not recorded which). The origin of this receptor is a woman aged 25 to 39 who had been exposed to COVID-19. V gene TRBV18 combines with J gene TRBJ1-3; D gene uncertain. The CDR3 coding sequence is TGTGCCAGCTCACCAGACATTAGCGGAGGAAACACCATATATTTT. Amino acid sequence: CASSPDISGGNTIYF. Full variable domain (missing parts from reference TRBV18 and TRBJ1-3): NAGVMQNPRHLVRRRGQEARLRCSPMKGHSHVYWYRQLPEEGLKFMVYLQKENIIDESGMPKERFSAEFPKEGPSILRIQQVVRGDSAAYFCASSPDISGGNTIYFGEGSWLTVV.